This T cell receptor beta chain was recovered during a study of cytomegalovirus exposure and HLA in healthy donors (dated by TCRdb to the late 2010s). In the study overall: An earlier analysis of around 600 of the donors reported 250 to 300 Gb of sequence data and about 100 million unique TCR beta sequences from about 179 million T cells. An early release covering over 500 HLA-typed donors comprised roughly 300 gigabases of sequencing data and tens of millions of unique TCR sequences. Among the roughly 400 genotyped donors, about 83% belonged to the genetic ancestry cluster associated with self-reported Caucasian donors. The study aimed to test whether cataloging public T cell receptors could reveal signatures of past pathogen exposure. The T cell repertoires of around 730 subjects were profiled by immunosequencing and related to cytomegalovirus serostatus. In addition to the first cohort of several hundred subjects, a separate validation cohort of approximately 130 different subjects was used. The study combined high-throughput TCR immunosequencing, statistical association of individual TCRs with disease status, and machine learning to predict cytomegalovirus infection status. In a later analysis, previously published TCR beta repertoires from hundreds of donors were re-analyzed and high-resolution HLA genotyping was added so that TCR occurrence patterns could be studied. The later analysis used no new phenotypic data to find candidate immune exposures, relying instead on TCR beta sequences and their occurrence across donors. An earlier analysis of approximately 500 of the donors applied high-throughput TCR beta sequencing to assess whether each TCR beta V gene segment acted as functional or pseudogenic. Donor age, sex, ethnicity and CMV serostatus were compiled together with the repertoire data. A later genetic analysis used genome-wide SNP genotypes for 398 of the 666 donors, treating that subset as a discovery cohort. All discovery cohort repertoires had been generated using a single sequencing platform. Both class I and class II loci were covered by HLA typing, at four-digit resolution. Typing coverage differed by locus: A, B, C, DRB1 and DQB1 were typed in roughly 629-640 donors, DQA1 in 522, DPA1 in roughly 590, and DPB1 in approximately 450. Five DR-DQ haplotypes were handled as single units for association and clustering, since linkage in the cohort was strong. Among some 400 genotyped donors of the cohort, an average of 235,054 unique TCR beta nucleotide sequences were sequenced per donor, 15% to 20% of them non-productive.

Library preparation was by the immunoSEQ multiplex PCR assay. The multiplex PCR relied on a mix of 60 forward primers for TCR Vbeta segments and 13 reverse primers for TCR Jbeta segments. The CDR3 region of rearranged TCR beta genes was amplified from genomic DNA with a multiplex PCR assay. On the Illumina HiSeq System, the amplified TCR beta libraries were sequenced as 87-base-pair reads. As for how the authors treated the data: A later analysis counted about 80 million unique TCR beta chains across the 670 or so repertoires, and some 11 million of these chains were shared by at least two donors. Raw reads were error-corrected and collapsed into unique sequences with a nearest-neighbor algorithm that merged closely related sequences to remove PCR and sequencing errors. CDR3 sequences were aligned to IMGT reference sequences to assign V, D and J gene segments. For a sequence to be retained, at least a six-nucleotide match to both a V gene segment and a J gene segment was required. Rearrangements were classified as productive when the CDR3 lacked stop codons and remained in frame with V and J, and all other rearrangements were classified as non-productive. Following IMGT convention, CDR3 was defined as the stretch from the second conserved V-encoded cysteine up to the conserved J-encoded phenylalanine. In an earlier analysis of roughly 610 of the donors, sequences lacking an unambiguous match to a single V gene segment were excluded. An earlier analysis of several hundred of the donors classified V segments as functional when productive rearrangements were above 56.7% and as segregating when the standard deviation between donors was above 5%. To diagnose cytomegalovirus status from the catalog of TCR beta chain sequences, a statistical classification framework was built. In a later analysis, V and J genes were assigned by comparing TCR nucleotide sequences against IMGT/GENE-DB human TR gene sequences. The TCRdist pipeline was used in a later analysis to assign CDR3 sequences and most-parsimonious VDJ recombination scenarios. In a later analysis, every TCR beta chain was defined by the combination of its CDR3 amino acid sequence and its V-gene family, and reads without a unique V-gene family were dropped. In a later analysis, some 600 highly shared, low-generation-probability nucleotide sequences were removed to address suspected cross-contamination and a sequencing artifact. In a later analysis, a clonal expansion index was calculated for each public chain from normalized within-repertoire ranks of inferred template counts. In a later analysis, generation probabilities were computed with a VDJ recombination model fitted to out-of-frame rearrangements, and the resulting probabilities were checked against IGoR. Hypergeometric tests were used in a later analysis to score TCR-TCR, TCR-HLA and TCR-CMV co-occurrence, with a repertoire-size bias correction applied to the TCR pairs. To estimate false discovery rates, a later analysis permuted the HLA or CMV assignments 20 times. In a later analysis, co-occurring TCRs were grouped using DBSCAN, with TCRdist sequence similarity added in when clustering inside HLA-allele-positive subsets. Repertoires with fewer than 30,000 or more than 120,000 public chains were left out of co-occurrence clustering, as were a few repertoires with anomalous nucleotide sharing. Held by TCRdb, this immuneACCESS table contains in-frame sequences only and omits some clones. Under half of the omission traces to an unresolved V gene where checked; the cause of the rest is unknown. Clone size and the V and J calls come from that table; the DNA yielded D and trimming. Here the sample has 150,000 to 200,000 clones; approximately 80% occur a single time. In total, the top ten clones hold roughly 4.8% of the sample.

Including the terminal cysteine and phenylalanine, the CDR3 comprises 12 residues. Kept here is only the CDR3 DNA, which spans 36 bases and is read in frame from base 1. V and J are truncated by 3 bases and 3 bases respectively, leaving an intervening sequence of 6 bases. Via the germline V gene, CDR1 is LGHNA and CDR2 YSLEER. Study-level results and caveats: An earlier analysis of approximately 590 of the donors showed that most TCR beta V segments appeared in productive rearrangements either about 87% or about 30% of the time, which broadly matched IMGT annotations. Because HLA typing was unavailable for some donors at each locus, only the typed subset was used in association tests. In both the original and validation cohorts, the classifier was reported to diagnose cytomegalovirus status with high specificity and sensitivity. In this cohort, only TCR beta chains were sequenced, and detectable features were limited by the absence of alpha or paired-chain data. In a later analysis, most CMV-associated TCR beta chains were found to appear HLA-restricted, with HLA associations seemingly driven largely by CMV exposure. In a later analysis, some 17,000 TCR beta sequences were associated with specific HLA alleles at a false discovery rate of 0.05. A further reported finding was that TCR beta sequences accurately predicted the HLA-A and HLA-B alleles for most subjects in the first cohort. Several of the top co-occurrence clusters appeared to be linked to parvovirus B19, influenza, CMV and Epstein-Barr virus, according to a later analysis. When HLA alleles, especially DR and DQ, strongly co-occurred, attributing TCR associations to individual alleles was difficult. The presence/absence analyses assumed that sequencing depth was roughly uniform across donors, and that assumption may not be true. The earlier analysis of about 600 of the donors excluded roughly 16 rarely observed V segments, including chromosome 9 orphons, because counts were too low. In vitro tests confirmed that a few of the cytomegalovirus-associated TCR beta chains recognize cytomegalovirus antigens. The only immune exposure information available for the cohort was CMV serostatus. Compared with equally common non-associated chains, HLA-associated TCR beta chains in a later analysis were more clonally expanded and had lower generation probabilities. In a later analysis, TCR association rates were found to vary across HLA loci, with the most associated TCRs seen for DRB1 alleles and the fewest for HLA-C alleles. While some public TCRs were present in many individuals, most TCR sequences turned up only very rarely across donors. A cluster of highly shared sequence variants was judged likely to be a technical artifact of the sequencing pipeline. The authors suggested that the approach could potentially be generalized to other disease states and immunological phenotypes. An association between a missense DCLRE1C variant and V-gene and J-gene trimming of TCR beta chains was found in a later genetic analysis and replicated in an independent cohort. Compared with the approximately 670-donor mean, donors in an Asian-associated ancestry cluster had fewer N-insertions in productive TCRs, according to a later genetic analysis. Because the 87-base-pair reads could not distinguish some IMGT-functional V segments, including TRBV6-2 and TRBV6-3, those segments were excluded. In the study, some 180 TCR beta chains were listed as associated with cytomegalovirus. Linkage disequilibrium might explain the correlated functional status among segregating V segments, but an unknown experimental factor could not be excluded.

The cohort comprised under 700 healthy bone marrow donors. All cohort members were sampled while nominally healthy, although unrecorded immune exposures were likely present. The donor tested CMV seropositive, placing the donor among the approximately 290 seropositive members of the cohort. Each donor provided a peripheral blood sample, and peripheral blood mononuclear cells were used for TCR beta sequencing. The Qiagen DNeasy Blood Extraction Kit was used to extract genomic DNA from the blood cell samples. About this clone itself: What this receptor recognizes is not known. The input lacks base qualities; no much larger clone sits a single base away.

Material for sequencing was PBMCs. The rearrangement joined TRBV4-3 to TRBJ2-7; no D gene can be assigned with confidence. The clonotype comes from a woman in her 50s in good health and CMV-seropositive. The CDR3 here reads CASSQVSYEQYF. The DNA sequence is as follows: TGCGCCAGCAGCCAGGTGAGCTACGAGCAGTACTTC.